This T cell receptor (delta chain) was sequenced during a study of Vδ1+ human thymocytes. General study points: The authors advised highly purified populations and single-cell validation. In the thymus, TRG and TRD repertoires looked highly polyclonal with Gaussian CDR3 lengths. Unlike peripheral blood Vdelta1+ controls, thymic delta-chain sequences included about 20% Vdelta2 and few Vdelta3.

Extracted RNA was reverse transcribed into cDNA. The CDR3 regions were amplified by multiplex PCR from V-gene primers to a constant-region primer. TCRdb called clones from the multiplex PCR reads again using CATT. The data show under 85,000 delta-chain clones, about 30% seen once. V gave up 0 bases and J gave up 7 bases, with 15 bases separating them. The germline CDR1 and CDR2 sequences are TSWWSYY and QGS. The CDR3 extends over 15 amino acids. As to this clone: The target antigen is unknown.

Alphabeta T cells were depleted, then CD3+ Vdelta1+ Vdelta2- thymocytes were FACS-sorted. This receptor was identified in a boy under two years old who had congenital heart surgery. J is TRDJ1 and V is TRDV1, with a tentative D call TRDD3 (6 bases). The specimen was Vdelta1+ gamma-delta thymocytes from the thymus. Stated subset: FACS-sorted CD3+ TCRalphabeta- TCRVdelta1+ TCRVdelta2- thymocytes. In DNA, the CDR3 is TGTGCTCTTGGGGAACTTAACCCTACTGGGTCTAAACTCATCTTT. Residues: CALGELNPTGSKLIF.